Sequencing of this TCR beta chain was carried out in a study of human T cells and chemical hapten exposure. As for the study in general: Patients were mainly female, each with alopecia areata, totalis or universalis. Whole-study results and caveats: No alteration of TCRs above 1 in 1000 frequency was seen with DPC sensitization.

Time point noted: patch test 2, 6 weeks after DPC sensitization. As for treatment: therapeutic diphenylcyclopropenone sensitization with weekly scalp DPC. Alopecia patients, 18 to 70 years old and DPC-suitable, served as donors. The length of the CDR3 is 15 residues. The ends lost 4 bases at V and 0 bases at J; junction bases unmatched: 6. Germline CDR1 reads SGHDT; CDR2 reads YYEEEE. In its sample, this clonotype was seen a few times. The antigen is unknown. TCRdb passed the RACE reads through MiXCR, listing each CDR3 protein once. The sample holds 140,000 or so distinct CDR3 sequences; roughly 10% are singletons and the top ten take roughly 1.4%.

The sequence was collected from a woman in her fifties or sixties with alopecia areata. Some clones in this sample may be carry-over from other donors' samples. The chain recombines TRBV5-6 with TRBJ2-7, with 8 bases matching TRBD1. This material consisted of whole blood, taken in connection with sensitization to the hapten diphenylcyclopropenone (DPC). CDR3 loop: CASSTPGGDSYEQYF. As DNA, the CDR3 is TGTGCCAGCAGCACCCCAGGGGGCGACTCCTACGAGCAGTACTTC.